This TCR beta chain was identified in a study of blood T cell repertoires in COVID-19. Study at large: Whether acute or convalescent, the COVID-19 samples came from the United States, Italy and Spain.

Trimming removed 1 base from V and 6 bases from J, with 8 bases in between. From germline, CDR1 is SGHTA and CDR2 FQGTGA. This CDR3 has 13 residues. Original data processing: Estimates of nucleated cell counts were drawn from the amplification of reference gene primers. Repertoires were generated with immunoSEQ multiplex PCR, while TCRdb's copy carries only in-frame clones and drops some. The V and J calls and clone size are taken from that table; D and trimming were inferred from the DNA. The sample comprises roughly 120,000 clones, 80% of which are singletons, and approximately 1.8% rests with the top ten.

The clonotype comes from a man aged 65 to 85 with acute or convalescent COVID-19. The chain links TRBV7-3 to TRBJ2-3; D not resolved. Material: peripheral blood. The CDR3 coding sequence is TGTGCCAGCAGCTTAAGAGGATGGGATACGCAGTATTTT. This translates into CASSLRGWDTQYF.